These 8 T cell receptor beta chains share one sample of origin, sequenced in a study of blood T cell repertoires in COVID-19. The data were produced by immunoSEQ multiplex PCR, yet TCRdb's version contains in-frame clones alone and is incomplete. The profile shows about 210,000 clones, around 90% of them singletons. The sequenced material came from peripheral blood. Receptors were obtained from a man under 40 with acute or convalescent COVID-19.

This chain links TRBV4-2 with TRBJ2-5, with 9 positions matching TRBD2. In germline, CDR1 is LGHNA, CDR2 YNFKEQ. This CDR3 comprises 16 residues. The ends lost 4 bases at V and 4 bases at J; junction bases unmatched: 10. CDR3 DNA sequence: TGTGCCAGCAGCCTGGTACCGCAAGCGGGGGGAGAGACCCAGTACTTC. Its translation is CASSLVPQAGGETQYF.

The DNA for the CDR3 is TGTGCCAGCAGTTTTGAGAGTGAGAGGTCCGGGGAGCTGTTTTTT. This sequence encodes CASSFESERSGELFF. This rearrangement joins TRBV27 to TRBJ2-2; D unclear. CDR3 length: 15 amino acids. Trimming shortened V by 3 bases and J by 6 bases, and 14 bases separated the two germline ends. Looked up from germline, CDR1 is MNHEY and CDR2 is SMNVEV (reference sequence).

The V and J genes are TRBV6-1 and TRBJ1-2, with no clear D. The CDR3 loop spans 10 amino acids. The V and J ends lost 1 base and 10 bases respectively, with 4 bases between them. CDR1 is MNHNS and CDR2 is SASEGT in the germline V gene. The CDR3 DNA sequence: TGTGCCAGCAGTGAAGTAGACTACACCTTC. Protein sequence: CASSEVDYTF.

A single count supports this clone. The chain recombines TRBV5-1 with TRBJ1-3; 7 nucleotides match TRBD1. From germline, CDR1 is SGHRS and CDR2 YFSETQ. The CDR3 extends over 17 amino acids. V trimming: 0 bases; J trimming: 3 bases; junction bases outside the gene matches: 9. CDR3 loop: CASSLAGDRYNGNTIYF. The CDR3 DNA follows: TGCGCCAGCAGCTTGGCGGGGGACAGATACAATGGAAACACCATATATTTT.

This chain's CDR3 is CASSPQQDREQFF. The CDR3 coding sequence is TGTGCCAGCTCACCACAGCAAGATCGTGAGCAGTTCTTC. The chain is built from TRBV18 and TRBJ2-1; D unresolved. This CDR3 comprises 13 residues. The V gene lost 1 base and the J gene lost 9 bases, with 10 bases spanning the gap. Germline V gives CDR1 KGHSH, CDR2 LQKENI.

This chain uses TRBV24-1 with TRBJ2-5; no clear D gene. CDR1 is KGHDR and CDR2 is SFDVKD in the germline V gene. The CDR3 runs to 13 residues. With 5 bases removed from V and 5 bases from J, the gap between germline ends came to 11 bases. This CDR3 reads CATSAQFWETQYF. Written as DNA, the CDR3 is TGTGCCACCAGTGCCCAGTTTTGGGAGACCCAGTACTTC.

V usage is TRBV6-5 and J usage is TRBJ1-2; 7 bases fit TRBD1. Germline V gene lookup returns CDR1 MNHEY and CDR2 SVGAGI. V lost 8 bases and J lost 4; bases outside the gene matches: 10. This CDR3 is 14 amino acids long. The CDR3: CASSQRGTAYGYTF. In DNA form, the CDR3 reads TGTGCCAGCTCCCAGAGGGGGACAGCCTATGGCTACACCTTC.

The V call is TRBV6-1, the J call TRBJ2-1; possibly TRBD2 for D (7 bases). CDR3 size: 15 residues. The V and J ends lost 2 bases and 2 bases respectively, with 10 bases between them. Germline V lookup: CDR1 MNHNS, CDR2 SASEGT. CDR3 sequence (DNA): TGTGCCAGCAGTGAAAGGGGGGGTACCTACAATGAGCAGTTCTTC. Its protein product is CASSERGGTYNEQFF.